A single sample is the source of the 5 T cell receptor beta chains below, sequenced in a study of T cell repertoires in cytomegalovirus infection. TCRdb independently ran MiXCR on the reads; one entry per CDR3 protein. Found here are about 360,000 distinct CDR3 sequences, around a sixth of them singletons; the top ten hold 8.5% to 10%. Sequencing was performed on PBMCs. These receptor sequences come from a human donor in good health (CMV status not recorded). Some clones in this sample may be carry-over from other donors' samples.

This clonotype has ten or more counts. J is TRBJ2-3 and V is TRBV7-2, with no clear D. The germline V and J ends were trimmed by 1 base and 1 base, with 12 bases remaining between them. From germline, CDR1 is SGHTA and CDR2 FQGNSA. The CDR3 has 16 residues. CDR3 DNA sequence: TGTGCCAGCAGCTTAGGTTTGTGGCAGGGCACAGATACGCAGTATTTT. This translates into CASSLGLWQGTDTQYF.

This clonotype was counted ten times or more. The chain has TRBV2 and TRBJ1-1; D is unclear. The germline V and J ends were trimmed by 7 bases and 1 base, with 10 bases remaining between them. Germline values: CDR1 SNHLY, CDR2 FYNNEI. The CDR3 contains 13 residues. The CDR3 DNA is TGTGCCAGCACCACGGGAGAGAACACTGAAGCTTTCTTT. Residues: CASTTGENTEAFF.

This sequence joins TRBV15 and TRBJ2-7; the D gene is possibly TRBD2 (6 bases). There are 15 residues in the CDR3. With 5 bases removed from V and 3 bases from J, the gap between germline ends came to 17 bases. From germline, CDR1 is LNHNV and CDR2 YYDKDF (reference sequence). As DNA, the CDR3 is TGTGCCACCAGCCGCGGCTGGACGGGACTCTACGAGCAGTACTTC. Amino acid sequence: CATSRGWTGLYEQYF.

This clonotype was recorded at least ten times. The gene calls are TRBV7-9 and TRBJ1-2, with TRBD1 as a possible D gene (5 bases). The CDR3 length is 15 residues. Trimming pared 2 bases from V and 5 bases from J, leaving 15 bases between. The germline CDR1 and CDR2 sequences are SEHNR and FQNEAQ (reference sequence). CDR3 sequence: CASSLIVGTLYGYTF. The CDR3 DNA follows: TGTGCCAGCAGCTTAATTGTCGGGACCCTTTATGGCTACACCTTC. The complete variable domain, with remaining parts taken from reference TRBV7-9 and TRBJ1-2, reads DTGVSQNPRHKITKRGQNVTFRCDPISEHNRLYWYRQTLGQGPEFLTYFQNEAQLEKSRLLSDRFSAERPKGSFSTLEIQRTEQGDSAMYLCASSLIVGTLYGYTFGSGTRLTVV.

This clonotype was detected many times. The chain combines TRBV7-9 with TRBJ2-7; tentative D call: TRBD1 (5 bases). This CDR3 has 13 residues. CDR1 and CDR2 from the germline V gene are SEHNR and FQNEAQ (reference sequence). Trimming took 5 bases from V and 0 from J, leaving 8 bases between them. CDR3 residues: CASSQDSSYEQYF. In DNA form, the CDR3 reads TGTGCCAGCAGCCAAGACAGCTCCTACGAGCAGTACTTC.